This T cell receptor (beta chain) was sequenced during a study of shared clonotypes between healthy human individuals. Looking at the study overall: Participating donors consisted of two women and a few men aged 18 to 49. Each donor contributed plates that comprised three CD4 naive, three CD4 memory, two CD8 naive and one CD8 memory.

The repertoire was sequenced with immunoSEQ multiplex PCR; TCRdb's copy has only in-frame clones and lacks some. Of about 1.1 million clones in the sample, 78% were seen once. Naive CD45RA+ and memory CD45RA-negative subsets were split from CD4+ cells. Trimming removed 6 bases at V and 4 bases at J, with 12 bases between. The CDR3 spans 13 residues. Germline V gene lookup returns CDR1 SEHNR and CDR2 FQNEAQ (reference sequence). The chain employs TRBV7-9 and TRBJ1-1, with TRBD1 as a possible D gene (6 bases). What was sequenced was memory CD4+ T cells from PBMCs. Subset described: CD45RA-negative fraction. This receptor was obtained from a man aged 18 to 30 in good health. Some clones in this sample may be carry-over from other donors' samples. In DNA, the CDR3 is TGTGCCAGCAGTATACAGGGAGGCACTGAAGCTTTCTTT. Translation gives CASSIQGGTEAFF.